This section outlines one T cell receptor beta chain sequence together with its context. Its specificity is not known. The sample belongs to a study of a mutant IDH1 vaccine in newly diagnosed glioma. Study-wide context: Vaccines were begun 4-6 weeks after radiotherapy alone, or with temozolomide cycles. The therapy given earlier, which was standard therapy, consisted of radiotherapy, temozolomide, or both, and most of the patients received both. Study-wide results and caveats: Shifts in the top peripheral T cell clonotypes seemed unrelated to pseudoprogression.

Repertoires were generated with immunoSEQ multiplex PCR, while TCRdb's copy carries only in-frame clones and drops some. The sample has tens of thousands of clones, 80% to 90% seen once. Trimming took 5 bases from V and 5 from J, leaving 17 bases between them. CDR1 is SGHRS, CDR2 YFSETQ, per germline. This CDR3 spans 14 amino acids. Time point defined: week 5, during vaccination. Mutant IDH1 20-mer peptide, at 300 ug, made up each vaccine dose, with topical imiquimod. Every donor had a new WHO grade 3 or 4 astrocytoma that was IDH1-mutant, with loss of nuclear ATRX. The TCR comes from a man in his forties or fifties with glioma. The starting material was PBMCs, obtained from a glioma patient whose treatment included an IDH1 peptide vaccine. V usage is TRBV5-1 and J usage is TRBJ2-7; D is possibly TRBD1 or TRBD2 (6 bases each). The CDR3 nucleotides are TGCGCCAGCAGTGGGGGTAGGGGGGCCGACGAGCAGTACTTC. Amino acids: CASSGGRGADEQYF.